Below are 16 T cell receptor beta chains sequenced from a single sample in a study of T cell responses to AZD1222 COVID-19 vaccine. Libraries were prepared by immunoSEQ multiplex PCR; TCRdb keeps only in-frame clonotypes and omits some of them. The profile covers about 150,000 clones, with approximately 88% appearing a single time and 0.95% to 1.1% taken by the ten largest. The sequencing here drew on peripheral blood, taken 28 days after the second AZD1222 dose. The receptors were gathered from an adult who received the AZD1222 COVID-19 vaccine.

This chain uses TRBV10-3 with TRBJ2-7; 9 nucleotides line up with TRBD1. The germline V gene has CDR1 ENHRY and CDR2 SYGVKD. J lost 2 bases, V lost 8 bases, and 13 bases had no gene match. This CDR3 is 16 amino acids long. CDR3 amino acids: CAIGIGTGTRTYEQYF. CDR3 sequence (DNA): TGTGCCATCGGGATCGGGACAGGGACCCGGACCTACGAGCAGTACTTC.

This clone was observed a single time. The rearrangement joins TRBV18 to TRBJ2-7; no clear D. Per germline, CDR1 KGHSH and CDR2 LQKENI. The length of the CDR3 is 15 residues. V gave up 5 bases and J gave up 3 bases, with 17 bases separating them. CDR3 nucleotide sequence: TGTGCCAGCTCAAGGGATGGGAAAAGTGGCTACGAGCAGTACTTC. The encoded protein is CASSRDGKSGYEQYF. The variable domain in full, with the rest retrieved from reference TRBV18 and TRBJ2-7, is NAGVMQNPRHLVRRRGQEARLRCSPMKGHSHVYWYRQLPEEGLKFMVYLQKENIIDESGMPKERFSAEFPKEGPSILRIQQVVRGDSAAYFCASSRDGKSGYEQYFGPGTRLTVT.

V is TRBV27 and J is TRBJ1-6; D is undetermined. The CDR3 sequence is 16 residues long. V shed 5 bases and J shed 7 bases, with 18 bases lying between them. Germline lookup yields CDR1 MNHEY and CDR2 SMNVEV (reference sequence). The CDR3 loop is CASSPMTQGGNSPLHF. The CDR3 DNA is TGTGCCAGCAGTCCGATGACCCAAGGTGGCAATTCACCCCTCCACTTT.

The genes are TRBV20-1 and TRBJ1-6, with D maybe TRBD1 (6 bases). The CDR3 consists of 14 residues. Trimming removed 3 bases from V and 6 bases from J, with 12 bases in between. Germline CDR1 and CDR2: DFQATT and SNEGSKA (reference sequence). In DNA, the CDR3 is TGCAGTGCTAGTTCGGGGGCTGGTAATTCACCCCTCCACTTT. Its translation is CSASSGAGNSPLHF.

The chain has TRBV10-3 and TRBJ2-5, with D possibly matching TRBD1 (6 bases). In germline, CDR1 is ENHRY, CDR2 SYGVKD. Trimming stripped 4 bases from V and 2 bases from J, with 17 bases between. The CDR3 is 16 amino acids. This chain's CDR3 is CAISAGTPTQQETQYF. In nucleotides, the CDR3 is TGTGCCATCAGTGCCGGGACACCCACGCAACAAGAGACCCAGTACTTC.

The rearrangement links TRBV4-1 to TRBJ1-5; weak D call: TRBD1 (6 bases). The CDR3 totals 15 residues. Germline V gene sequence: CDR1 MGHRA, CDR2 YSYEKL. The germline V and J ends were trimmed by 0 bases and 6 bases, with 12 bases remaining between them. The CDR3 region has the DNA TGCGCCAGCAGCCAAGAAGCCCGGGGGGCTCAGCCCCAGCATTTT. Translating it yields CASSQEARGAQPQHF.

This clone was counted only a few times. The rearrangement links TRBV5-8 to TRBJ1-2; D is undetermined. This CDR3 is built from 11 residues. The germline V gene has CDR1 SGHTS and CDR2 YDEGEE. Deletions cut 6 bases from V and 8 bases from J, with 11 bases between. DNA of the CDR3: TGTGCCAGCACCGACATTGTGGGCTACACCTTC. Translated, it gives CASTDIVGYTF.

J is TRBJ1-1 and V is TRBV11-2; D is undetermined. This CDR3 region has 12 residues. The V and J ends lost 2 bases and 8 bases respectively, with 9 bases between them. Germline V gene data show CDR1 as SGHAT and CDR2 as FQNNGV. CDR3 residues: CASSLPGSEAFF. CDR3 DNA: TGTGCCAGCAGCTTACCCGGGAGCGAAGCTTTCTTT.

The J gene is TRBJ2-1, the V gene TRBV7-9; no clear D. The CDR3 length is 11 residues. Germline values: CDR1 SEHNR, CDR2 FQNEAQ (reference sequence). V lost 3 bases and J 8 bases, leaving 5 bases between the germline ends. CDR3 DNA sequence: TGTGCCAGCAGCTTTAGCCATGAGCAGTTCTTC. Translating gives CASSFSHEQFF. Together with reference TRBV7-9 and TRBJ2-1, the CDR3 gives the full variable domain: DTGVSQNPRHKITKRGQNVTFRCDPISEHNRLYWYRQTLGQGPEFLTYFQNEAQLEKSRLLSDRFSAERPKGSFSTLEIQRTEQGDSAMYLCASSFSHEQFFGPGTRLTVL.

This clone was seen once. V usage is TRBV7-9 and J usage is TRBJ2-7; D may be TRBD1 (6 bases). Trimming took 5 bases from V and 3 from J, leaving 14 bases between them. The CDR3 is made up of 14 amino acids. Per the germline V gene, CDR1 is SEHNR and CDR2 is FQNEAQ (reference sequence). CDR3 sequence: CASSQQTGRYEQYF. The CDR3 DNA follows: TGTGCCAGCAGCCAACAAACAGGGCGCTACGAGCAGTACTTC. The whole variable domain, remainder taken from reference TRBV7-9 and TRBJ2-7, is DTGVSQNPRHKITKRGQNVTFRCDPISEHNRLYWYRQTLGQGPEFLTYFQNEAQLEKSRLLSDRFSAERPKGSFSTLEIQRTEQGDSAMYLCASSQQTGRYEQYFGPGTRLTVT.

This clone was observed once. The chain carries TRBV27 and TRBJ2-1; D is perhaps TRBD2 (5 bases). The V and J ends lost 6 bases and 4 bases respectively, with 25 bases between them. The germline V gene encodes CDR1 MNHEY and CDR2 SMNVEV (reference sequence). This CDR3 region has 18 residues. CDR3 in DNA: TGTGCCAGCAGCAATCTCGTGAGGGCCCCCTTACTATACAATGAGCAGTTCTTC. Translating gives CASSNLVRAPLLYNEQFF.

With regard to this clone: Other DNA sequences from this sample encode an identical CDR3 as well. This chain connects TRBV20-1 to TRBJ1-4, with D uncertain. The V gene lost 2 bases and the J gene lost 8 bases, with 6 bases spanning the gap. Germline CDR1 DFQATT, CDR2 SNEGSKA (reference sequence). This CDR3 is 11 amino acids long. CDR3 in amino acids: CSARKGEKLFF. The CDR3 region has the DNA TGCAGTGCTAGAAAGGGAGAAAAACTGTTTTTT.

The genes are TRBV29-1 and TRBJ2-7, with 7 nucleotides matching TRBD1. The junction had 8 bases not matched to a gene; V was cut back by 2 bases and J by 4 bases. CDR3 length: 14 amino acids. Germline CDR1 SQVTM, CDR2 ANQGSEA. The DNA for the CDR3 is TGCAGCGTTGAAAGCCGACAGGGAACTTACGAGCAGTACTTC. Translated: CSVESRQGTYEQYF.

The V gene is TRBV20-1, the J gene TRBJ1-2, with 9 bases fitting TRBD1. Per germline, CDR1 DFQATT and CDR2 SNEGSKA (reference sequence). V lost 3 bases, J lost 10 bases, and 6 bases stayed unmatched. This CDR3 has 12 residues. DNA for the CDR3: TGCAGTGCTAGTGGGACAGGGAATATCTACACCTTC. It encodes CSASGTGNIYTF.

The chain joins TRBV20-1 to TRBJ1-1; D unclear. V lost 3 bases to trimming and J lost 3 bases, with 2 bases between them. The CDR3 contains 10 residues. The V gene's germline CDR1 is DFQATT and CDR2 SNEGSKA (reference sequence). CDR3 in amino acids: CSASYTEAFF. The CDR3 nucleotides read TGCAGTGCTAGTTACACTGAAGCTTTCTTT.

This chain joins TRBV11-2 and TRBJ2-2; 14 bases are shared with TRBD2. The CDR3 consists of 17 residues. With V trimmed by 3 bases and J by 2 bases, 2 bases remained unmatched. From germline, CDR1 is SGHAT and CDR2 FQNNGV. The CDR3 here is CASSLTSGGVNTGELFF. In nucleotides, the CDR3 is TGTGCCAGCAGCTTGACTAGCGGGGGGGTAAACACCGGGGAGCTGTTTTTT.